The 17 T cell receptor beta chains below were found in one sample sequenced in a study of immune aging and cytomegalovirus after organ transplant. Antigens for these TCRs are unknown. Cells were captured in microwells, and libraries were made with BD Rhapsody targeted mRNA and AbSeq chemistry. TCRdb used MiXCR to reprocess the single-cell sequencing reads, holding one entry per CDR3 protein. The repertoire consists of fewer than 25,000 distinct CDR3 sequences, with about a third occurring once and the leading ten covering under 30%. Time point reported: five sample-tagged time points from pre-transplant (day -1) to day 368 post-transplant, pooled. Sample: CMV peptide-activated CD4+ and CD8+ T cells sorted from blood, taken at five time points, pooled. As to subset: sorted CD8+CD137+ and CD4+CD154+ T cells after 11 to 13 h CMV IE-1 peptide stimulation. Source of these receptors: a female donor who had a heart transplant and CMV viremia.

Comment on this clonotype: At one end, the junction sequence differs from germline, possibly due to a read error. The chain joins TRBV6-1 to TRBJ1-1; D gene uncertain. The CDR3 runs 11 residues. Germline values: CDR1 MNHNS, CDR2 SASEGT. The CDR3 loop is CASSEGIEASF. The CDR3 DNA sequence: TGTGCCAGCAGTGAAGGAATTGAAGCTTCCTTT.

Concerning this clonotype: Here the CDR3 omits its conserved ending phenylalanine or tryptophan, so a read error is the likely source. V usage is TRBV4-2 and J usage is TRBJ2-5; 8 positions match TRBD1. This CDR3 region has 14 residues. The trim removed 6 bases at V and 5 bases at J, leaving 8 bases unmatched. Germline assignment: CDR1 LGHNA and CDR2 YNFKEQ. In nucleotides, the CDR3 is TGTGCCAGCAGACCCCCACGGGACAGGGAGACCCAGTACCTC. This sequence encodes CASRPPRDRETQYL.

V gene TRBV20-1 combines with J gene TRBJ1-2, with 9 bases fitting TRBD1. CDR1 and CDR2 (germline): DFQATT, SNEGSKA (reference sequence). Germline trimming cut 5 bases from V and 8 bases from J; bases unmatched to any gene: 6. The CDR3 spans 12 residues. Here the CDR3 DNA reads TGCAGTGCTGACAGGGGGGGGATCGGCTACACCTTC. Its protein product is CSADRGGIGYTF.

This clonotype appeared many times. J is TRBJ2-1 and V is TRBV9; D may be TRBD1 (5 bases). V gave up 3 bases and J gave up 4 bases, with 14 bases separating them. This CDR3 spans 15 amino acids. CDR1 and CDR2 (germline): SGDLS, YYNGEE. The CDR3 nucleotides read TGTGCCAGCAGCGCCTCAGGGCTTCGATACAATGAGCAGTTCTTC. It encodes CASSASGLRYNEQFF.

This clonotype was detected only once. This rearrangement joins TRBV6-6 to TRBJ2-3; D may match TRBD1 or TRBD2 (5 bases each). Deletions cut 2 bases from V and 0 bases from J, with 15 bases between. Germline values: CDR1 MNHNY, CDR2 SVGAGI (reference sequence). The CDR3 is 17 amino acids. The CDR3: CASSYGAPGPSTDTQYF. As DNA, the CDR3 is TGTGCCAGCAGTTACGGAGCCCCGGGACCGAGCACAGATACGCAGTATTTT.

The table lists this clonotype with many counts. As DNA, the CDR3 is TGCAGTGCTAGAGATCCCGCAGGACCTAGCTCCTACGAGCAGTACTTC. This gives the protein CSARDPAGPSSYEQYF. The V and J genes are TRBV20-1 and TRBJ2-7; unclear D gene. Germline V gene lookup returns CDR1 DFQATT and CDR2 SNEGSKA (reference sequence). The CDR3 has 16 residues. Trimming removed 0 bases at V and 0 bases at J, with 15 bases between.

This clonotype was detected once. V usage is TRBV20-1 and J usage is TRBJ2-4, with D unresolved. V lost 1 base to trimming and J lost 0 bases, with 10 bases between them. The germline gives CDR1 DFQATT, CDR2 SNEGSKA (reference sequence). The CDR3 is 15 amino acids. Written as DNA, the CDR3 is TGCAGTGCTAGAGTCGGAGCGCTAGCCAAAAACATTCAGTACTTC. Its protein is CSARVGALAKNIQYF.

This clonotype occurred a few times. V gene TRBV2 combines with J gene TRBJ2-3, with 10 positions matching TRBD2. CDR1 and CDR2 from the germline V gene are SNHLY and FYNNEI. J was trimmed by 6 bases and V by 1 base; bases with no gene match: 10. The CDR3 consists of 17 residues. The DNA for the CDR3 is TGTGCCAGCAGTGAAGAGGTCGGACTAGCGGTTCCCGATACGCAGTATTTT. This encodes CASSEEVGLAVPDTQYF.

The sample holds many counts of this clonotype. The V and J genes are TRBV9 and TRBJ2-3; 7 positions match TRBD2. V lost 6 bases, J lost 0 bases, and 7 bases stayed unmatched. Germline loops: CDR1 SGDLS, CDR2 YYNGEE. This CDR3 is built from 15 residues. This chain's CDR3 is CASTLQAGSTDTQYF. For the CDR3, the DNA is TGTGCCAGCACCCTCCAAGCGGGGAGCACAGATACGCAGTATTTT. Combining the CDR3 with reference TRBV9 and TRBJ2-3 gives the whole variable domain DSGVTQTPKHLITATGQRVTLRCSPRSGDLSVYWYQQSLDQGLQFLIQYYNGEERAKGNILERFSAQQFPDLHSELNLSSLELGDSALYFCASTLQAGSTDTQYFGPGTRLTVL.

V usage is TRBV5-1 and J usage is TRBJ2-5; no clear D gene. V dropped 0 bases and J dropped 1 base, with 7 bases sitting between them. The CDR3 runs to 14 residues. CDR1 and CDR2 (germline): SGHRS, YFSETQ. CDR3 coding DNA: TGCGCCAGCAGCTTGGGCAGAACCCAAGAGACCCAGTACTTC. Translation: CASSLGRTQETQYF.

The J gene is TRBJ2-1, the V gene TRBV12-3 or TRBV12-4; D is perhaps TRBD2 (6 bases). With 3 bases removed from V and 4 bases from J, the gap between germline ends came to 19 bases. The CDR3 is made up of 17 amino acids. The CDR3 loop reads CASSFDSGFLPYNEQFF. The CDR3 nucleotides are TGTGCCAGCAGTTTCGATAGCGGATTCCTACCATACAATGAGCAGTTCTTC.

In nucleotides, the CDR3 is TGTGCCAGCAGTACTTCTAGAAGCGGAAACATTCAGTACTTC. Translation: CASSTSRSGNIQYF. The rearrangement uses TRBV12-3 or TRBV12-4 and TRBJ2-4; possible D gene TRBD2, 5 bases. The CDR3 spans 14 residues. V lost 5 bases to trimming and J lost 6 bases, with 14 bases between them.

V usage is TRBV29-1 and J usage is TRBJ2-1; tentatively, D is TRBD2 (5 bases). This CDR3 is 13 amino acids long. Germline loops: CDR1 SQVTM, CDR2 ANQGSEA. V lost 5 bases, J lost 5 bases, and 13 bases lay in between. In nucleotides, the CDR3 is TGCAGCGTTCCTAGCAGAAACGACAATGAGCAGTTCTTC. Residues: CSVPSRNDNEQFF.

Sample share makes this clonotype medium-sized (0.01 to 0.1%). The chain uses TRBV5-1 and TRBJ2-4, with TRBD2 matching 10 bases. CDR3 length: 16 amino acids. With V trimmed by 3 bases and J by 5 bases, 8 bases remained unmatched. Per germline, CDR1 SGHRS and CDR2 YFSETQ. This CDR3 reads CASSSTSGVFENIQYF. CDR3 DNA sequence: TGCGCCAGCAGCTCCACTAGCGGGGTCTTTGAAAACATTCAGTACTTC.

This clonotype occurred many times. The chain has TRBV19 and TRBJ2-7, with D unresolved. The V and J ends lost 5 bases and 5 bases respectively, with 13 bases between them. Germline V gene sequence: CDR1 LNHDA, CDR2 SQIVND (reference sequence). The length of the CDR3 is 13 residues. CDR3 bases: TGTGCCAGTAGTTTTGGAATCAGGAACGAGCAGTACTTC. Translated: CASSFGIRNEQYF.

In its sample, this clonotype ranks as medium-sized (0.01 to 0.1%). CDR3 bases: TGTGCCAGCAGTAGCTCGCGGGACAGGGGGAGGGACGGCTACACCTTC. It codes for CASSSSRDRGRDGYTF. The chain is built from TRBV28 and TRBJ1-2; 11 nucleotides align to TRBD1. CDR1 MDHEN and CDR2 SYDVKM come from the germline V gene. V dropped 5 bases and J dropped 8; count of bases not matched to a gene: 13. The CDR3 length is 16 residues.

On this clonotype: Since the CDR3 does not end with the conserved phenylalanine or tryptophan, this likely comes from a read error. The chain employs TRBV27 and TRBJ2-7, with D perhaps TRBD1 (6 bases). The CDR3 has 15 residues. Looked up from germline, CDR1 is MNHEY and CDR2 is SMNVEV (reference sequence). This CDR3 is CAGSLYPGQGYEQYS. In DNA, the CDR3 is TGTGCCGGCAGCCTATATCCGGGACAAGGCTACGAGCAGTACTCC.